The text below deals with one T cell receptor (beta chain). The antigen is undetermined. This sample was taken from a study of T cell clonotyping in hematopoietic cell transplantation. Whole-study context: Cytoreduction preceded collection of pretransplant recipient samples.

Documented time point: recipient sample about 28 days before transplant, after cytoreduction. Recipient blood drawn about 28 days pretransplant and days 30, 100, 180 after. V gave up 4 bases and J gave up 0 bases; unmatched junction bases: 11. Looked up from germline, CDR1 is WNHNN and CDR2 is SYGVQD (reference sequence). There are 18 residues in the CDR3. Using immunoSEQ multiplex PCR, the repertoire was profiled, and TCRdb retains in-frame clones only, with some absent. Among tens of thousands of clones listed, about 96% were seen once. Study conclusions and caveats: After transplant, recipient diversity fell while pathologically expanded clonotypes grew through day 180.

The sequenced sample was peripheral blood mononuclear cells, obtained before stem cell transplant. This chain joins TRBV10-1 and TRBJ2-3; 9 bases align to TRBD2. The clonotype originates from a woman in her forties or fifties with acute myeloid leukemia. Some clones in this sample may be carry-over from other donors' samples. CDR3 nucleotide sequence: TGCGCCAGCAGTGCGAATAGCGGGAGAACGTGGAGCACAGATACGCAGTATTTT. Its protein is CASSANSGRTWSTDTQYF.